These 7 T cell receptor beta chains came from one sample sequenced in a study of CD8+ T cells in alopecia areata. Investigators isolated RNA and reverse transcribed it into cDNA to act as the sequencing template. Sequenced by immunoSEQ multiplex PCR; TCRdb stores in-frame clones only, minus some. The sample carries 100,000 to 150,000 clones, approximately 60% recorded once. Treatment: oral pan-JAK inhibitor, 5-10 mg twice daily. Sequencing used CD4+ T cells sorted from blood, obtained at week 4, from a patient treated with tofacitinib. Source of these receptors: a human donor with alopecia areata.

This clone was observed a single time. V and J are TRBV2 and TRBJ2-2; the D is unclear. The V gene's germline CDR1 is SNHLY and CDR2 FYNNEI. V was cut by 3 bases and J by 4 bases, with 12 bases left in between. The CDR3 consists of 15 residues. The CDR3 sequence is CASSENYSGTGELFF. CDR3 in DNA: TGTGCCAGCAGTGAGAACTATTCGGGCACCGGGGAGCTGTTTTTT.

By its share, this clone is medium-sized (0.01 to 0.1%). The V call is TRBV5-1, the J call TRBJ2-3; 12 nucleotides agree with TRBD2. V trimming: 4 bases; J trimming: 4 bases; junction bases outside the gene matches: 7. This CDR3 comprises 16 residues. Germline CDR1 reads SGHRS; CDR2 reads YFSETQ. This chain's CDR3 is CASSAGLAGISDTQYF. The DNA of the CDR3 is TGCGCCAGCAGCGCGGGACTAGCGGGTATCTCAGATACGCAGTATTTT.

The chain carries TRBV30 and TRBJ1-1; TRBD1 agrees at 7 bases. Unmatched junction bases numbered 11, after V lost 6 bases and J lost 4 bases. The V gene's germline CDR1 is GTSNPN and CDR2 SVGIG (reference sequence). This CDR3 spans 14 amino acids. CDR3 sequence reads: CACPLTGSGTEAFF. Here the CDR3 DNA reads TGTGCCTGCCCACTGACAGGGTCAGGCACTGAAGCTTTCTTT.

This chain uses TRBV29-1 with TRBJ1-2; possible D gene TRBD1, 5 bases. V was trimmed by 2 bases and J by 2 bases, leaving 9 bases between them. Germline CDR1 and CDR2: SQVTM and ANQGSEA. The CDR3 is 13 amino acids. This chain's CDR3 is CSVEMAGNYGYTF. Written as DNA, the CDR3 is TGCAGCGTTGAAATGGCAGGGAACTATGGCTACACCTTC.

The V and J genes are TRBV4-1 and TRBJ1-5, with D perhaps matching TRBD1 (5 bases). CDR1 MGHRA and CDR2 YSYEKL come from the germline V gene. This CDR3 has 18 amino acids. Trimming removed 0 bases at V and 2 bases at J, with 17 bases between. The CDR3 here is CASSQDRGTGPRNQPQHF. As DNA, the CDR3 is TGCGCCAGCAGCCAAGATCGGGGTACGGGGCCGCGCAATCAGCCCCAGCATTTT.

This clone turned up a few times. This rearrangement joins TRBV12-2 to TRBJ1-1; the tabulated D call, TRBD1, remains unverified against the DNA. TRBV12-2 is termed a pseudogene. The CDR3 runs to 15 residues. The CDR3 DNA is TGTGCAAGTCGCTTAGCGGGGACAGGGGGCATTTCAGCTTTCTTT. This sequence encodes CASRLAGTGGISAFF.

This chain joins TRBV9 and TRBJ2-7; D is undetermined. The germline V gene has CDR1 SGDLS and CDR2 YYNGEE. Trimming took off 2 bases at V and 3 bases at J, with 15 bases between the two ends. This CDR3 is built from 15 residues. DNA for the CDR3: TGTGCCAGCAGCGTTCGAGCGACCGGTAACTACGAGCAGTACTTC. Translated: CASSVRATGNYEQYF.